The T cell receptor beta chain under discussion was sequenced for a study of persistence of HIV-infected CD4 T cells. Notes on this clone: Antigen: not known.

The libraries were made with immunoSEQ version 4 in survey mode. Measured with immunoSEQ multiplex PCR; TCRdb has only the in-frame clones, and not every one. The sample contains about 7,500 clones, 61% of which appear only once. Study findings and constraints: Compared with CD3/CD28-stimulated cells, CMV- and Gag-responding cells showed lower TCRbeta richness.

The stimulus was lysate of CMV-infected fibroblasts, around 11 ug/mL. CD4+ T cells upregulating both CD40 ligand and CD69 were sorted as responding cells. From germline, CDR1 is MGHRA and CDR2 YSYEKL. V gave up 2 bases and J gave up 6 bases, with 13 bases separating them. The CDR3 contains 15 residues. The chain carries TRBV4-1 and TRBJ2-2; maybe TRBD1 (6 bases). This TCR was recovered from an adult man with HIV who was CMV-seropositive. Sequenced here: CD4+ T cells sorted from PBMCs after roughly 18-hour stimulation, sampled from a patient who received antiretroviral therapy. The CDR3 region has the DNA TGCGCCAGCAGCCAAAGGGACAACCGGGCCGGGGAGCTGTTTTTT. This codes for CASSQRDNRAGELFF.